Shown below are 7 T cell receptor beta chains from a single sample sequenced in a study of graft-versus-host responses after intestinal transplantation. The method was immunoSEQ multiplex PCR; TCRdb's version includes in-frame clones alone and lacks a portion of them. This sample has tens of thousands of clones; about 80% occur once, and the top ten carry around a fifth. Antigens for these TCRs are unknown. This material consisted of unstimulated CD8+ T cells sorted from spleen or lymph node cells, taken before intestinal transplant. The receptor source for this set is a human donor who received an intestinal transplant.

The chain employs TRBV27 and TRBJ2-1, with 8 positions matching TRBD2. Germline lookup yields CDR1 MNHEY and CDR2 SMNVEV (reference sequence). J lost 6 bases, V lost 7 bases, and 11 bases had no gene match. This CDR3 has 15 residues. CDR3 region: CASTFLAGLGNEQFF. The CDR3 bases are TGTGCCAGCACCTTCTTAGCGGGGTTGGGCAATGAGCAGTTCTTC.

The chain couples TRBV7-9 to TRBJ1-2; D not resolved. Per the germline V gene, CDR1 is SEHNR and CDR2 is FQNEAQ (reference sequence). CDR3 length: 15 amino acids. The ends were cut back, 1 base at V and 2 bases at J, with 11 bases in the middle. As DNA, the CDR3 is TGTGCCAGCAGCTTAGTCTCGGAGCAGAACTATGGCTACACCTTC. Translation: CASSLVSEQNYGYTF.

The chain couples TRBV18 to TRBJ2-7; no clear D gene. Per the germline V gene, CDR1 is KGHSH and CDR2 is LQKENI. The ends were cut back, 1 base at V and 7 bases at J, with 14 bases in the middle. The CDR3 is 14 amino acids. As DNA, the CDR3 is TGTGCCAGCTCACCACTTGCCCGTCCTACGGAGCAGTACTTC. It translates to CASSPLARPTEQYF.

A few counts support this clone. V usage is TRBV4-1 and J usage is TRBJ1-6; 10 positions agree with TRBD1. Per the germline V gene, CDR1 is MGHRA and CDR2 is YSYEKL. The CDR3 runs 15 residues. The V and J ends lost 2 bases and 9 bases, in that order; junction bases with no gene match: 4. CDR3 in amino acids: CASSQNRDRGSPLHF. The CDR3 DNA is TGCGCCAGCAGCCAAAACCGGGACAGGGGTTCACCCCTCCACTTT.

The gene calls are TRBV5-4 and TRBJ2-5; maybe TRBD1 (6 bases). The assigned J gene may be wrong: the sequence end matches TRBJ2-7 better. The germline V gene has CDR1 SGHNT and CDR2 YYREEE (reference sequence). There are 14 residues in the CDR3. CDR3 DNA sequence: TGTGCCAGCAGCCAGGGGCTAAGCTCCTACGAGCAGTACTTC. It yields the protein CASSQGLSSYEQYF.

This chain's CDR3 is CASSVGRTSGRDGETQYF. The CDR3 bases are TGTGCCAGCAGCGTAGGTCGCACTAGCGGGAGGGACGGTGAGACCCAGTACTTC. This chain uses TRBV9 with TRBJ2-5, with 13 bases that match TRBD2. The ends lost 0 bases at V and 5 bases at J; junction bases unmatched: 10. Germline values: CDR1 SGDLS, CDR2 YYNGEE. CDR3 length: 18 amino acids.

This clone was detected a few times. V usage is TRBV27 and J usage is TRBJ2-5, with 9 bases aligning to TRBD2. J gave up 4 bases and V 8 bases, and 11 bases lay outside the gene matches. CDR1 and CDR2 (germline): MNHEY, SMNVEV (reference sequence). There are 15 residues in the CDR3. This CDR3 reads CASGWGAGGLETQYF. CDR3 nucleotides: TGTGCCAGCGGCTGGGGGGCGGGAGGGCTAGAGACCCAGTACTTC.